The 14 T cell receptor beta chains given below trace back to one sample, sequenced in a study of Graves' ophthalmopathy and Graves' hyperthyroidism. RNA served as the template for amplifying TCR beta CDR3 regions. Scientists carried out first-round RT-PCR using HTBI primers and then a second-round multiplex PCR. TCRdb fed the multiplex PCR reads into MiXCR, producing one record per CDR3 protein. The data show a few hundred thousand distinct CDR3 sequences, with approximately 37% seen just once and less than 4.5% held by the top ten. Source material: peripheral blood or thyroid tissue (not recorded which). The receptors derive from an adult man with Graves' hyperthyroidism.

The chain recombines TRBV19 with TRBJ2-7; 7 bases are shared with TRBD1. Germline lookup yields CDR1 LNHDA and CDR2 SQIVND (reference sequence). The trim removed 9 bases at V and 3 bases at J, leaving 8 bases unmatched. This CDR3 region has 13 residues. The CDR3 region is CASAQGLVYEQYF. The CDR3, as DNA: TGTGCCAGCGCACAGGGGCTCGTCTACGAGCAGTACTTC.

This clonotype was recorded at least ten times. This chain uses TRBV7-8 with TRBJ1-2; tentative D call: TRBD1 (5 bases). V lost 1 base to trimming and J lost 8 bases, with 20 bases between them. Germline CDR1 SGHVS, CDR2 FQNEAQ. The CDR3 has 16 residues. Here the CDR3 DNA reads TGTGCCAGCAGCTTAGAAACCGGTTGGGGGGAGTTGGGCTACACCTTC. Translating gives CASSLETGWGELGYTF.

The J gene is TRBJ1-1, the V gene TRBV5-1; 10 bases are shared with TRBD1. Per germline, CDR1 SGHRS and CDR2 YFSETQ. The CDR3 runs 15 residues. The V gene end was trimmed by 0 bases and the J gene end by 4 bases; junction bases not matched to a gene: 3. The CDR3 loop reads CASSLDGTGATEAFF. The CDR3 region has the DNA TGCGCCAGCAGCTTGGATGGGACAGGGGCCACTGAAGCTTTCTTT.

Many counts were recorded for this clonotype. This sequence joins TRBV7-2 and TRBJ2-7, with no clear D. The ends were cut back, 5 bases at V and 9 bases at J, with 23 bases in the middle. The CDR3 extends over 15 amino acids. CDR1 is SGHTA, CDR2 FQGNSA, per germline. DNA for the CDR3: TGTGCCAGCAGCCCAAACATGGGCCTGGTAGGCGGGCAGTACTTC. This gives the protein CASSPNMGLVGGQYF.

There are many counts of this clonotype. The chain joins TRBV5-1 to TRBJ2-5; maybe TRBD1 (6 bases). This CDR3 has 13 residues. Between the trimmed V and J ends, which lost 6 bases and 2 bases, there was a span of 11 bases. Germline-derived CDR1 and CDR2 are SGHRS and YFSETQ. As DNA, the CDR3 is TGCGCCAGCACATTGGACAGACAAGAGACCCAGTACTTC. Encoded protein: CASTLDRQETQYF.

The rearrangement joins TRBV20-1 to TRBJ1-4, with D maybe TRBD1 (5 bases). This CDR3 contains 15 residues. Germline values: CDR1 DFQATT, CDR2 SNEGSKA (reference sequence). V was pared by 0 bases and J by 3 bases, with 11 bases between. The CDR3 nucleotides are TGCAGTGCTAGAGATCAGGGTTGGGCTAATGAAAAACTGTTTTTT. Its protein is CSARDQGWANEKLFF.

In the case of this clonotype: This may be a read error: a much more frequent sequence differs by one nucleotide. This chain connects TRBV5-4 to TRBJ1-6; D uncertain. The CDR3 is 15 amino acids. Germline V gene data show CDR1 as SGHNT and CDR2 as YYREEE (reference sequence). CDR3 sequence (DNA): TGTGTCAGCAGCTTGGCCAGCTCGTATAATTCACCCCTCCACTTT. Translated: CVSSLASSYNSPLHF.

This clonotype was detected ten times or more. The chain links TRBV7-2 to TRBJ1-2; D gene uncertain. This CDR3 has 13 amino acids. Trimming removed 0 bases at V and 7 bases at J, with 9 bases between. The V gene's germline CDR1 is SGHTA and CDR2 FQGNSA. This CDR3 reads CASSLAAAGGYTF. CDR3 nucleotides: TGTGCCAGCAGCTTAGCGGCGGCTGGTGGCTACACCTTC.

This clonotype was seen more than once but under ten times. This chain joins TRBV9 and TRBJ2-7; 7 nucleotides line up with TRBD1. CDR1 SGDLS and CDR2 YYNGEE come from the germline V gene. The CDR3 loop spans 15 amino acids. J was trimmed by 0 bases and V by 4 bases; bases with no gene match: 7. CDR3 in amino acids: CASSYGAGGSYEQYF. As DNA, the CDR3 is TGTGCCAGCAGCTACGGGGCAGGGGGCTCCTACGAGCAGTACTTC.

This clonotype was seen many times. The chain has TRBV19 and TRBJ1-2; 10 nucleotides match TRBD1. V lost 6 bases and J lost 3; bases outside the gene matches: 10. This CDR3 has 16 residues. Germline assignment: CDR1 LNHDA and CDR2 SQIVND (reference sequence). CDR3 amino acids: CASRFRQGASDYGYTF. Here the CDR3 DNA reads TGTGCCAGTAGATTTAGACAGGGGGCAAGTGACTATGGCTACACCTTC.

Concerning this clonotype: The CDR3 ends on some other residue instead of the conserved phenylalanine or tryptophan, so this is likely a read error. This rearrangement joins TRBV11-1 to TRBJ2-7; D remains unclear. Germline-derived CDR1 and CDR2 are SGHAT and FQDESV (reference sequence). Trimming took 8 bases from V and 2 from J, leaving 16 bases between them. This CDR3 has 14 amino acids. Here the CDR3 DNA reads TGTGCCAGCTCACTCGGTGTGGAGACCTACGAGCAGTACCTC. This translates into CASSLGVETYEQYL.

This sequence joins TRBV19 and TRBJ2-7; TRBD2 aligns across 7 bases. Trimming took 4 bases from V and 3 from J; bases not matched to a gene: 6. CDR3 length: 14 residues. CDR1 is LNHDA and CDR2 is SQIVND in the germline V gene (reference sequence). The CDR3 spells CASSTPGGIYEQYF. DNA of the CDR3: TGTGCCAGTAGTACCCCGGGGGGTATCTACGAGCAGTACTTC.

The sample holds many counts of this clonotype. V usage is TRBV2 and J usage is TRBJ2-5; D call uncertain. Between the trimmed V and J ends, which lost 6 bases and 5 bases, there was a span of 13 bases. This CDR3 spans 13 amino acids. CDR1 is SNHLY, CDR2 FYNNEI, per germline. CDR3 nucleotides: TGTGCCAGCAGCGGGTTCGCTCGGGAGACCCAGTACTTC. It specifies CASSGFARETQYF.

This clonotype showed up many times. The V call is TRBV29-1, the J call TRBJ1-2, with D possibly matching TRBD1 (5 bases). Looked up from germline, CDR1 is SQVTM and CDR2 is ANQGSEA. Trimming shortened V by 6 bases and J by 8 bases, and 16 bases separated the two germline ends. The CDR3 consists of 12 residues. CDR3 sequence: CSVLRGVDGYTF. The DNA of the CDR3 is TGCAGCGTGCTCCGGGGGGTCGACGGCTACACCTTC.